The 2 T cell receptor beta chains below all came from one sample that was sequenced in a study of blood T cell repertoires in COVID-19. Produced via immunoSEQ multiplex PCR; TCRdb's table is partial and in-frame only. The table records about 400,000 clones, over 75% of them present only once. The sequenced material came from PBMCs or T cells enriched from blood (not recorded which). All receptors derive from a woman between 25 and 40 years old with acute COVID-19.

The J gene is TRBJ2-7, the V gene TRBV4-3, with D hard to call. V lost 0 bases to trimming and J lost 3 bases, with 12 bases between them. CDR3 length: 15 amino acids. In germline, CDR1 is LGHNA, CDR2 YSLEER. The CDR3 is CASSQDPGWSYEQYF. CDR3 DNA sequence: TGCGCCAGCAGCCAAGATCCGGGTTGGAGCTACGAGCAGTACTTC.

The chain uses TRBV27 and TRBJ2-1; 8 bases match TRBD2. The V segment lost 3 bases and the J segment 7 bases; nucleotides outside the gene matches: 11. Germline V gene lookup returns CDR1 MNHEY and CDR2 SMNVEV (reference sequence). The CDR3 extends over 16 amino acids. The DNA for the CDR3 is TGTGCCAGCAGTTTCTCAAGTCTCGGGGGGGCTAATGAGCAGTTCTTC. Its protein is CASSFSSLGGANEQFF.